The 8 T cell receptor beta chains presented below share a single source sample, sequenced in a study of naive and memory T cell subsets (dated by TCRdb to 2015 to 2018). Library construction relied on UMI-ligation and nested PCR. Sequenced using an Illumina MiSeq. An equimolar mix of two oligonucleotides covering both TRBC1 and TRBC2 was used as the beta constant-region primer. Four rounds of PCR, combining the SP2 primer with nested alpha and beta constant-region primers, were used to amplify the ligated cDNA. TCRdb reworked the public reads: Q25 trimming with fastp, MiXCR clone assembly, productive beta chains retained. CDR3 protein sequences are deduplicated, and each keeps its most common genes and DNA. In all, the sample holds over 30,000 distinct CDR3 sequences, and around 20% of those were seen once. Jointly, the top ten make up 3% to 3.5% of the sample. The sequencing input was effector memory CD4+ T cells from blood. Reading the label with the study, this specimen's cell subset or site is: effector memory, CD45RA- CD27-. Source of these receptors: a human donor in good health.

This clonotype was counted at least ten times. V is TRBV2 and J is TRBJ2-4, with D maybe TRBD2 (5 bases). CDR3 length: 14 residues. Looked up from germline, CDR1 is SNHLY and CDR2 is FYNNEI. With 5 bases removed from V and 0 bases from J, the gap between germline ends came to 8 bases. The CDR3 coding sequence is TGTGCCAGCAGTCGAGGACTAGCCAAAAACATTCAGTACTTC. Amino acids: CASSRGLAKNIQYF.

By sample share, this clonotype is medium-sized. The chain is built from TRBV6-2 or TRBV6-3 and TRBJ2-7; D call uncertain. In germline, CDR1 is MNHEY, CDR2 SVGEGT. Trimming took 4 bases from V and 2 from J, leaving 9 bases between them. The CDR3 sequence is 13 residues long. CDR3 in amino acids: CASSWRETYEQYF. In DNA form, the CDR3 reads TGTGCCAGCAGTTGGAGAGAGACCTACGAGCAGTACTTC.

This clonotype has a count of ten or more. The chain recombines TRBV7-6 with TRBJ1-5; D not resolved. The germline gives CDR1 SGHVS, CDR2 FNYEAQ. The germline V and J ends were trimmed by 1 base and 7 bases, with 14 bases remaining between them. CDR3 length: 15 amino acids. CDR3 bases: TGTGCCAGCAGCTTAGAGGAGGGCTTCAGCCAGCCCCAGCATTTT. This sequence encodes CASSLEEGFSQPQHF.

Ten or more counts support this clonotype. DNA of the CDR3: TGCAGTGCAGGACAGCTCCCCAACTCCGAGCAGTACTTC. It translates to CSAGQLPNSEQYF. The chain carries TRBV20-1 and TRBJ2-7, with a tentative D call TRBD1 (6 bases). V lost 6 bases to trimming and J lost 6 bases, with 18 bases between them. In germline, CDR1 is DFQATT, CDR2 SNEGSKA (reference sequence). The CDR3 runs 13 residues.

V usage is TRBV5-1 and J usage is TRBJ2-7, with unresolved D. CDR1 and CDR2 (germline): SGHRS, YFSETQ. V was shortened by 3 bases and J by 4 bases, with 14 bases between the two germline ends. CDR3 length equals 14 residues. The CDR3 DNA sequence: TGCGCCAGCAGCTCATCGGATCAGGTATACGAGCAGTACTTC. This codes for CASSSSDQVYEQYF. Looking up the rest from reference TRBV5-1 and TRBJ2-7 gives the full variable domain: KAGVTQTPRYLIKTRGQQVTLSCSPISGHRSVSWYQQTPGQGLQFLFEYFSETQRNKGNFPGRFSGRQFSNSRSEMNVSTLELGDSALYLCASSSSDQVYEQYFGPGTRLTVT.

This chain uses TRBV18 with TRBJ1-5, with no clear D. From germline, CDR1 is KGHSH and CDR2 LQKENI. This CDR3 has 17 amino acids. The V end was cut by 3 bases, the J end by 2 bases, with 17 bases between. The CDR3 reads CASSPTKGNLGNQPQHF. The DNA for the CDR3 is TGTGCCAGCTCACCGACAAAAGGGAATTTAGGCAATCAGCCCCAGCATTTT.

This clonotype has more than one count but fewer than ten. The chain uses TRBV19 and TRBJ1-5, with a tentative D call TRBD1 (5 bases). Trimming pared 5 bases from V and 5 bases from J, leaving 13 bases between. Per germline, CDR1 LNHDA and CDR2 SQIVND (reference sequence). CDR3 size: 14 residues. The CDR3 sequence is CASSDQGRDQPQHF. The CDR3 nucleotides read TGTGCCAGTAGTGATCAGGGTCGGGATCAGCCCCAGCATTTT. Full variable domain (outside the CDR3, taken from reference TRBV19 and TRBJ1-5): DGGITQSPKYLFRKEGQNVTLSCEQNLNHDAMYWYRQDPGQGLRLIYYSQIVNDFQKGDIAEGYSVSREKKESFPLTVTSAQKNPTAFYLCASSDQGRDQPQHFGDGTRLSIL.

This chain links TRBV7-2 with TRBJ2-1; TRBD2 agrees at 9 bases. Trimming cost V 6 bases and J 7 bases; bases outside gene matches: 10. The CDR3 extends over 15 amino acids. Looked up from germline, CDR1 is SGHTA and CDR2 is FQGNSA. CDR3 protein: CASSPIAGVKNEQFF. The CDR3 DNA reads TGTGCCAGCAGTCCGATAGCGGGAGTGAAGAATGAGCAGTTCTTC.